This T cell receptor (beta chain) was sequenced during a study of beta chain features in type 1 diabetes. Whole-study context: Age, gender and cell yields were alike across patients and healthy donors.

TCRB transcripts that were expressed got sequenced, as all of the isolated RNA had been reverse transcribed. The data were produced by immunoSEQ multiplex PCR, yet TCRdb's version contains in-frame clones alone and is incomplete. Altogether just over 600,000 clones are present, about 16% being singletons, with the ten largest covering 0.07% to 0.095%. Sequencing input: naive CD4+ T cells from blood. This TCR was recovered from a man younger than 35 in good health.

In nucleotides, the CDR3 is TGTGCCAGCAGCTTGCCCGGGACAGGGGCCTTGGAGCAGTACTTC. Residues: CASSLPGTGALEQYF. This chain joins TRBV9 and TRBJ2-7; 10 bases line up with TRBD1. The CDR3 contains 15 residues. Germline assignment: CDR1 SGDLS and CDR2 YYNGEE. Losses at the gene ends were 4 bases for V and 7 bases for J; bases not matched to a gene: 11. Full variable domain (remainder filled in from reference TRBV9 and TRBJ2-7): DSGVTQTPKHLITATGQRVTLRCSPRSGDLSVYWYQQSLDQGLQFLIQYYNGEERAKGNILERFSAQQFPDLHSELNLSSLELGDSALYFCASSLPGTGALEQYFGPGTRLTVT.